Listed below are T cell receptor beta chains from one sample, sequenced in a study of graft-versus-host responses after intestinal transplantation. Profiling relied on immunoSEQ multiplex PCR, and the TCRdb table lists in-frame clones only, not all of them. The sample includes roughly 28,000 clones, 82% of them seen just once. The antigens for these receptors are not known. The specimen comprised unstimulated CD4+ T cells sorted from spleen or lymph node cells, sampled before intestinal transplant. The source of these receptors is a human donor who received an intestinal transplant. CDR3s include the opening cysteine and the closing phenylalanine or tryptophan.

J gene,V gene,CDR3 protein
TRBJ2-3,TRBV10-3,CAISGPGAGGSTDTQYF
TRBJ1-5,TRBV30,CAWIIRGPGLQPQHF
TRBJ1-2,TRBV30,CASQSRGRGYGYTF
TRBJ2-5,TRBV5-1,CASSKQGETQYF
TRBJ1-1,TRBV2,CASSGDSGTFYTEAFF
TRBJ2-5,TRBV5-4,CASSFEPFQETQYF
TRBJ2-7,TRBV7-9,CVRLSRASSYEQYF
TRBJ1-1,TRBV11-2,CASSLVSPLGGRTEAFF
TRBJ2-7,TRBV19,CASSESGYYEQYF
TRBJ1-2,TRBV6-6,CASSYGTANYGYTF
TRBJ2-3,TRBV2,CASSDSGRAPDTQYF
TRBJ2-5,TRBV18,CASSPQQGSEETQYF
TRBJ1-1,TRBV5-5,CASSLRGVPNTEAFF
TRBJ2-7,TRBV21-1,CASSARGFPYEQYF
TRBJ2-7,TRBV28,CASSTQGAPEQYF
TRBJ1-5,TRBV30,CAWSLALNQPQHF
TRBJ1-4,TRBV5-1,CASSIGTVNEKLFF
TRBJ2-6,TRBV1,CTSSYKCLCRANVLTF